A selection of T cell receptor beta chains follows, all from one sample in a study of blood T cell repertoires in COVID-19. Profiled with immunoSEQ multiplex PCR; TCRdb holds only in-frame clones, not every one. The data contain 200,000 to 250,000 clones, about 86% of them singletons. Input material: peripheral blood. These TCRs come from a woman between 50 and 59 years old with acute or convalescent COVID-19. The CDR3 runs from the conserved cysteine through the conserved F or W. Fields, in order: V gene, J gene, clone size, D gene, CDR3 DNA, CDR3 protein. A D gene is named only where the DNA matches it firmly. Not every row has a clone size; where given, it reads once, few, many or a size class.

TRBV3-1/TRBV3-2	TRBJ2-3	NA	TRBD2	TGTGCCAGCAGCCCCCTGGGCGGGGGGGCGAGAGATACGCAGTATTTT	CASSPLGGGARDTQYF
TRBV5-6	TRBJ2-5	once	NA	TGTGCCAGCAGCTTGATGACACTTGGGGAGACCCAGTACTTC	CASSLMTLGETQYF
TRBV30	TRBJ1-2	NA	NA	TGTGCCGGGGCGGAACAGGCGTACTATGGCTACACCTTC	CAGAEQAYYGYTF
TRBV18	TRBJ1-5	once	NA	TGTGCCAGCTCACCAATTGGAGAGGGCAATCAGCCCCAGCATTTT	CASSPIGEGNQPQHF
TRBV27	TRBJ2-6	few	NA	TGTGCCAGCAGTTTGTTCCCGCAGGGCAGCTCTGGGGCCAACGTCCTGACTTTC	CASSLFPQGSSGANVLTF
TRBV6-2/TRBV6-3	TRBJ2-7	NA	NA	TGTGCCAGCAGTTATGATGCGGGGAGCTCCTACGAGCAGTACTTC	CASSYDAGSSYEQYF
TRBV30	TRBJ1-2	once	NA	TGTGCCTGGAATGCCGCGCTTCGAAGCGGCTACACCTTC	CAWNAALRSGYTF
TRBV6-6	TRBJ1-1	NA	NA	TGTGCCAGCAGTTACTCCACAGTTGAAGCTTTCTTT	CASSYSTVEAFF
TRBV27	TRBJ1-2	NA	NA	TGTGCCAGCAGTCCCTACCTGGGGGCAGGGCGGAACTATGGCTACACCTTC	CASSPYLGAGRNYGYTF
TRBV7-9	TRBJ2-3	NA	NA	TGTGCCAGCAGCCGCCAGTCTCGCACAGATACGCAGTATTTT	CASSRQSRTDTQYF
TRBV6-2/TRBV6-3	TRBJ2-1	NA	NA	TGTGCCAGCAGCCGGTTGGTCGGGAATGAGCAGTTCTTC	CASSRLVGNEQFF
TRBV5-1	TRBJ2-7	NA	NA	TGCGCCAGCAGCTTGATATTGGAGGGGGCCGACGAGCAGTACTTC	CASSLILEGADEQYF
TRBV12-3/TRBV12-4	TRBJ2-3	NA	NA	TGTGCCAGCAGTCCCAGGGGATCAGATACGCAGTATTTT	CASSPRGSDTQYF
TRBV7-6	TRBJ2-3	NA	TRBD2	TGTGCCAGCAGCTCCCAACTAGCGGGGTATAGCACAGATACGCAGTATTTT	CASSSQLAGYSTDTQYF
TRBV6-5	TRBJ1-1	NA	NA	TGTGCCAGCAGTTACCTCGGGAACACTGAAGCTTTCTTT	CASSYLGNTEAFF
TRBV30	TRBJ2-3	NA	TRBD1	TGTGCCTGGAGGAGGGGGCTCTCCCAGGGAGATACGCAGTATTTT	CAWRRGLSQGDTQYF
TRBV7-9	TRBJ2-7	NA	TRBD1	TGTGCCAGCACCCGGACAGGGCCCTACGAGCAGTACTTC	CASTRTGPYEQYF
TRBV24-1	TRBJ2-1	NA	NA	TGTGCCACCAGTGATTCCTATGCCGAGGGGCAGTTCTTC	CATSDSYAEGQFF
TRBV7-2	TRBJ1-2	NA	NA	TGTGCCAGCAGCTTAGCGAGGGCAGGCTATGGCTACACCTTC	CASSLARAGYGYTF
TRBV4-3	TRBJ2-5	NA	NA	TGCGCCAGCAGCCAAGGATCTCCCCTAACGTCCCAGTACTTC	CASSQGSPLTSQYF
TRBV6-2/TRBV6-3	TRBJ1-1	few	NA	TGTGCCAGCAGTTACGTCGCAGGGAAGACTGAAGCTTTCTTT	CASSYVAGKTEAFF
TRBV5-8	TRBJ1-2	few	TRBD1	TGTGCCAGCAGCTTCGGACAGGGTGATGGCTACACCTTC	CASSFGQGDGYTF
TRBV5-1	TRBJ1-1	NA	NA	TGCGCCAGCAGCACGGGAACGGTTATCACTGAAGCTTTCTTT	CASSTGTVITEAFF
TRBV3-1/TRBV3-2	TRBJ2-1	NA	NA	TGTGCCAGCAGCCAAGAAGGAGTAGGGGCCTACAATGAGCAGTTCTTC	CASSQEGVGAYNEQFF
TRBV12-3/TRBV12-4	TRBJ2-5	NA	NA	TGTGCCAGCAGTTTGGGGGGGCCGGCCCAGTACTTC	CASSLGGPAQYF
TRBV10-3	TRBJ2-2	NA	NA	TGTGCCATTCGGAGGAGGTACACCGGGGAGCTGTTTTTT	CAIRRRYTGELFF
TRBV30	TRBJ2-1	NA	TRBD2	TGTGCCTGGGAAAGACTAGCGGGAGGGTATGAGCAGTTCTTC	CAWERLAGGYEQFF
TRBV12-5	TRBJ2-6	NA	NA	TGTGCTAGTGGTTTGGGGGAGTCTGGGGCCAACGTCCTGACTTTC	CASGLGESGANVLTF
TRBV11-2	TRBJ1-2	NA	TRBD1	TGTGCCAGCAGCTCCGGGGACAGTTTATGGGGCTACACCTTC	CASSSGDSLWGYTF
TRBV7-2	TRBJ2-1	NA	NA	TGTGCCAGCAGTTTTGACAGCTACAATGAGCAGTTCTTC	CASSFDSYNEQFF
TRBV4-3	TRBJ2-7	NA	TRBD1	TGCGCCAGCAGCCAAGTAGCAGGGGGCTCCTACGAGCAGTACTTC	CASSQVAGGSYEQYF
TRBV25-1	TRBJ2-5	NA	NA	TGTGCCAGCAGTTTTGGGGGGAAAGAGACCCAGTACTTC	CASSFGGKETQYF
TRBV10-2	TRBJ1-2	NA	NA	TGCGCCAGCAGTGAGCCGGGTAACTATGGCTACACCTTC	CASSEPGNYGYTF
TRBV20-1	TRBJ2-1	NA	NA	TGCAGTGCTAGTCGACTACCCGACCCCCCGTTCTTC	CSASRLPDPPFF
TRBV7-9	TRBJ2-5	NA	TRBD2	TGTGCCAGCAGCTTAGAGAGCGGGAGAGGCAGAGAGACCCAGTACTTC	CASSLESGRGRETQYF
TRBV19	TRBJ2-3	NA	NA	TGTGCCAGTAGTCCCCGGATCGGGAGTATGAATACGCAGTATTTT	CASSPRIGSMNTQYF
TRBV6-6	TRBJ2-2	NA	NA	TGTGCCAGCAGTTACCTCTCTCCCGGGGAGCTGTTTTTT	CASSYLSPGELFF
TRBV25-1	TRBJ1-4	NA	NA	TGTGCCAGCAGTGAACCGGGGACTAATGAAAAACTGTTTTTT	CASSEPGTNEKLFF
TRBV2	TRBJ1-1	NA	NA	TGTGCCAGCAGCAGAACAGGGCTCGGCACTGAAGCTTTCTTT	CASSRTGLGTEAFF
TRBV5-6	TRBJ2-7	NA	TRBD2	TGTGCCAGCAGCTTGGCAGCTAGCGGGAGCTACGAGCAGTACTTC	CASSLAASGSYEQYF
TRBV24-1	TRBJ2-5	NA	NA	TGTGCCACCAGTGAGAATAGGGCGCCCACACAGGGCAAACCCTTGGAGACCCAGTACTTC	CATSENRAPTQGKPLETQYF
TRBV7-9	TRBJ2-1	NA	TRBD2	TGTGCCATGGAGCGGGGGTTTAATGAGCAGTTCTTC	CAMERGFNEQFF
TRBV10-1	TRBJ1-3	many	NA	TGCGCCAGGCTCGACAGGGGAAACACCATATATTTT	CARLDRGNTIYF
TRBV7-2	TRBJ1-3	NA	NA	TGTGCCAGCAGCTTAGTCTCACAGTTGGGAAACACCATATATTTT	CASSLVSQLGNTIYF
TRBV11-3	TRBJ1-1	NA	NA	TGTGCCAGCAGATCGGCAGGGGTGGGGCTCACTGAAGCTTTCTTT	CASRSAGVGLTEAFF
TRBV2	TRBJ1-1	NA	NA	TGTGCCAGCAAAAGGTCAGGGGAAAACACTGAAGCTTTCTTT	CASKRSGENTEAFF
TRBV6-6	TRBJ2-7	NA	TRBD2	TGTGCCAGCACCTCGGGGGGCTACGAGCAGTACTTC	CASTSGGYEQYF
TRBV6-5	TRBJ1-2	NA	NA	TGTGCCAGCACAGTCAGGGGAGATGGCTACACCTTC	CASTVRGDGYTF
TRBV27	TRBJ2-7	NA	TRBD1	TGTGCCAGCAGACGGACAGGGGTTAGGTACGAGCAGTACTTC	CASRRTGVRYEQYF
TRBV9	TRBJ2-2	NA	TRBD1	TGTGCCAGCAGCGCGAGGGGGACAGGGGTCACCGGGGAGCTGTTTTTT	CASSARGTGVTGELFF
TRBV29-1	TRBJ2-5	NA	NA	TGCAGCGTTGCCACCACGGGTTGGGAGACCCAGTACTTC	CSVATTGWETQYF
TRBV30	TRBJ2-2	NA	NA	TGTGCCTGCCCCCGCGGGGATGCCACCGGGGAGCTGTTTTTT	CACPRGDATGELFF
TRBV7-8	TRBJ2-1	once	TRBD2	TGTGCCAGCAGCTTAGCACTAGCGGGGGGGCGGTATGAGCAGTTCTTC	CASSLALAGGRYEQFF
TRBV10-3	TRBJ2-5	NA	TRBD2	TGTGCCATCAGTGGGGGACGGGAGGTTGGTGAGACCCAGTACTTC	CAISGGREVGETQYF
TRBV18	TRBJ2-1	NA	TRBD1	TGTGCCAGCTCACCGACAGGGCTTTCCTACAATGAGCAGTTCTTC	CASSPTGLSYNEQFF
TRBV11-2	TRBJ2-7	few	TRBD1	TGTGCCAGCAGCTTGGGACAGGGGACGTACGAGCAGTACTTC	CASSLGQGTYEQYF
TRBV4-3	TRBJ1-2	NA	TRBD1	TGCGCCAGCAGCCGGGCGGGACAGGGAAACTATGGCTACACCTTC	CASSRAGQGNYGYTF
TRBV6-2/TRBV6-3	TRBJ2-7	NA	NA	TGTGCCAGCAGTTGGGGTCTAGCGAGGAACGAGCAGTACTTC	CASSWGLARNEQYF
TRBV11-3	TRBJ2-3	NA	NA	TGTGCCAGCAGCAAGCTAGGAATGACGGATACGCAGTATTTT	CASSKLGMTDTQYF
TRBV7-2	TRBJ1-2	NA	NA	TGTGCCAGCAGCTTAGACGCGGGGGGAAAGGGCTACACCTTC	CASSLDAGGKGYTF